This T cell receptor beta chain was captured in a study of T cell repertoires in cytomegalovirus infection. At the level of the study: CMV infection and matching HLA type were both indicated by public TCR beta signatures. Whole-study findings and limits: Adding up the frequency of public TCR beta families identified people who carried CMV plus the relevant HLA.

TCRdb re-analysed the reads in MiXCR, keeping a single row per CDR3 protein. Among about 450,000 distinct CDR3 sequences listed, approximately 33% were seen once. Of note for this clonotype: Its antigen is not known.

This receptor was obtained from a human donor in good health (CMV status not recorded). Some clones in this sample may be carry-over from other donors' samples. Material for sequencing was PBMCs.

The CDR3 DNA reads as TGCAGCGTTGGGGAGGGGTACGAGCAGTACTTC. This encodes CSVGEGYEQYF. The rearrangement links TRBV29-1 to TRBJ2-7; 7 nucleotides match TRBD2. The CDR3 is 11 residues long. Per the germline V gene, CDR1 is SQVTM and CDR2 is ANQGSEA. The V segment lost 4 bases and the J segment 4 bases; nucleotides outside the gene matches: 1.